Reported below is one T cell receptor beta chain. Its antigen is not known. In the PCR, 60 Vbeta and 13 Jbeta primers were used. In the source study's methods: Later work found 74 million or so unique TCR beta chains, with about 10 million shared. Method: immunoSEQ multiplex PCR; TCRdb's copy keeps in-frame clones and lacks some. V and J calls and clone size come straight from that table; D and trimming were deduced from the DNA. Here the sample spans 150,000 or so clones, more than 70% being singletons. The data are from a study of cytomegalovirus exposure and HLA in healthy donors. Study observations and caveats: What a later analysis showed was that several of the most significant clusters appeared linked to common viral pathogens. A later analysis associated approximately 17,000 TCR beta sequences with HLA alleles at a 0.05 false discovery rate.

The CDR3 totals 16 residues. J was trimmed by 6 bases and V by 3 bases; bases with no gene match: 7. Per germline, CDR1 SGHTA and CDR2 FQGNSA. This sequence originates from a middle-aged man in good health and CMV-seronegative. The chain recombines TRBV7-2 with TRBJ2-1; 11 bases are a match to TRBD1. Material: PBMCs. This chain's CDR3 is CASSLIGTGGINEQFF. The CDR3 DNA is TGTGCCAGCAGCTTGATCGGGACAGGGGGTATCAATGAGCAGTTCTTC.